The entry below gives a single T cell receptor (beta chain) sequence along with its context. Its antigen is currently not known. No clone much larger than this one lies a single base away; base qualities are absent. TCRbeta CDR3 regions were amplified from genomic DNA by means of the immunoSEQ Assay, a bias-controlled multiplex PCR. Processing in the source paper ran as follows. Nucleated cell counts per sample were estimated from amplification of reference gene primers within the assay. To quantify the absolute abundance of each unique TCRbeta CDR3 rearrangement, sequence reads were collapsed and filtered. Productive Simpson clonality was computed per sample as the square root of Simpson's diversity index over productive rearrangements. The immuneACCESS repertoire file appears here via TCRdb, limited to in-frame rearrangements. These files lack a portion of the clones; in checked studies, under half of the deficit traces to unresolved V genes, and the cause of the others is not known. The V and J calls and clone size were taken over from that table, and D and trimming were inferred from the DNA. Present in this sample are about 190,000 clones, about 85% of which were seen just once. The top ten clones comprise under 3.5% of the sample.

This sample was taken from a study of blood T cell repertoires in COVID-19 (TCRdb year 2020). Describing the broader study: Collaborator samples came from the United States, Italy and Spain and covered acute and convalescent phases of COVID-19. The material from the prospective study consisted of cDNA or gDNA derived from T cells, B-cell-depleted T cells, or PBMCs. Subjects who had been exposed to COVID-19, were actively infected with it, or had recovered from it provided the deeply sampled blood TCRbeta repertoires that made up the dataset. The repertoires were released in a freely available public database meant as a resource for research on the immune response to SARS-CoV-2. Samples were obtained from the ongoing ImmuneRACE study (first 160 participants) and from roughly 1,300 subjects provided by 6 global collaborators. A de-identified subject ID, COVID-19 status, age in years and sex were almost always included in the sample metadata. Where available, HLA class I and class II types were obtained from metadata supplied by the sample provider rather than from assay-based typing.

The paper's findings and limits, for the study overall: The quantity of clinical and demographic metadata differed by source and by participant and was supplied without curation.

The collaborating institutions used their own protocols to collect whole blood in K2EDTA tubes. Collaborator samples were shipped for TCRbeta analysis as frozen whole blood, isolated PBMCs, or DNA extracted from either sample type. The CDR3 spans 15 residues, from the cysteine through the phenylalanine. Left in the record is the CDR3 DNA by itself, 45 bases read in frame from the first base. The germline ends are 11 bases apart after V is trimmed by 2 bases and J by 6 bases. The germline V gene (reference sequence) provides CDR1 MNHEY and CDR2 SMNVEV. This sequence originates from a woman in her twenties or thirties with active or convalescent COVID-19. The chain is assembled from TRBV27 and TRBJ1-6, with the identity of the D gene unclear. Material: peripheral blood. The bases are TGTGCCAGCAGTTTAGGTCAGTCTCTTAATTCACCCCTCCACTTT. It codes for CASSLGQSLNSPLHF.